What follows describes a single TCR beta chain. What it binds is unknown. The data were obtained in a study of cytomegalovirus exposure and HLA in healthy donors. As for the study in general: The roughly 110 validation repertoires were reported in a later analysis to have been generated on the same platform as the roughly 680 first-cohort repertoires. Broader study findings: The finding came from a later analysis; first-cohort TCR clusters tended to co-occur in the 110 or so validation repertoires.

CDR3 size: 15 residues. J lost 5 bases, V lost 5 bases, and 8 bases had no gene match. Germline CDR1 SGHRS, CDR2 YFSETQ. Profiling relied on immunoSEQ multiplex PCR, and the TCRdb table lists in-frame clones only, not all of them. The top ten hold about 1.9% of the sample, which has more than 85,000 clones, more than 70% seen once. Sequences were obtained from PBMCs. The sequence came from a woman aged 18-29 years in good health and CMV-seronegative. This chain uses TRBV5-1 with TRBJ2-1, with 9 bases identical to TRBD2. The CDR3 DNA reads as TGCGCCAGCAGGAATTTGCGGGAGGGCCACAATGAGCAGTTCTTC. This codes for CASRNLREGHNEQFF.